Listed here are 12 T cell receptor beta chains from one sample, sequenced in a study of T cell repertoires in cytomegalovirus infection. TCRdb passed the reads through MiXCR, listing each CDR3 protein once. The data contain fewer than 350,000 distinct CDR3 sequences, 25% to 30% of them singletons. Antigens of these TCRs are unknown. Material: cultured PBMCs, obtained from culture after CMV antigen stimulation. The receptors here all came from a human donor in good health (CMV status not recorded). Some clones in this sample may be carry-over from other donors' samples.

V usage is TRBV5-4 and J usage is TRBJ1-6; D is possibly TRBD1 (5 bases). This CDR3 is 14 amino acids long. Trimming shortened V by 0 bases and J by 7 bases, and 8 bases separated the two germline ends. Looked up from germline, CDR1 is SGHNT and CDR2 is YYREEE (reference sequence). The chain's CDR3 is CASSLEQENSPLHF. As DNA, the CDR3 is TGTGCCAGCAGCTTGGAACAGGAAAATTCACCCCTCCACTTT.

This clonotype has ten or more counts. This chain links TRBV28 with TRBJ1-4; TRBD1 is a possible D gene (6 bases). The CDR3 runs to 11 residues. Trimming shortened V by 2 bases and J by 11 bases, and 6 bases separated the two germline ends. Germline V gives CDR1 MDHEN, CDR2 SYDVKM. The CDR3 sequence is CASSLGQKLFF. DNA of the CDR3: TGTGCCAGCAGTTTAGGACAGAAACTGTTTTTT. The variable domain in full, completed from reference TRBV28 and TRBJ1-4, reads DVKVTQSSRYLVKRTGEKVFLECVQDMDHENMFWYRQDPGLGLRLIYFSYDVKMKEKGDIPEGYSVSREKKERFSLILESASTNQTSMYLCASSLGQKLFFGSGTQLSVL.

This chain connects TRBV9 to TRBJ2-2; D unclear. Germline-derived CDR1 and CDR2 are SGDLS and YYNGEE. Trimming took 1 base from V and 3 from J, leaving 4 bases between them. CDR3 length: 13 amino acids. The CDR3: CASSVTDTGELFF. CDR3 nucleotide sequence: TGTGCCAGCAGCGTAACGGACACCGGGGAGCTGTTTTTT.

This clonotype showed up just a few times. This chain links TRBV7-3 with TRBJ2-3; 7 positions match TRBD1. J lost 0 bases, V lost 4 bases, and 10 bases had no gene match. CDR3 length: 17 residues. CDR1 and CDR2 (germline): SGHTA, FQGTGA. CDR3 residues: CASSSTGSWTSTDTQYF. The CDR3 DNA is TGTGCCAGCAGCTCGACAGGGTCTTGGACTAGCACAGATACGCAGTATTTT. Full variable domain (outside the CDR3, taken from reference TRBV7-3 and TRBJ2-3): GAGVSQTPSNKVTEKGKYVELRCDPISGHTALYWYRQSLGQGPEFLIYFQGTGAADDSGLPNDRFFAVRPEGSVSTLKIQRTERGDSAVYLCASSSTGSWTSTDTQYFGPGTRLTVL.

The rearrangement links TRBV29-1 to TRBJ2-7, with unresolved D. Germline V CDR1 and CDR2: SQVTM, ANQGSEA. Trimming removed 4 bases from V and 7 bases from J, with 14 bases in between. The CDR3 runs to 12 residues. The CDR3 protein is CSVGPGSEEQYF. DNA of the CDR3: TGCAGCGTTGGGCCGGGCAGCGAGGAGCAGTACTTC.

This clonotype was seen only a few times. The genes are TRBV5-1 and TRBJ1-1; 7 bases are shared with TRBD1. The CDR3 length is 15 residues. CDR1 is SGHRS, CDR2 YFSETQ, per germline. Unmatched junction bases numbered 6, after V lost 4 bases and J lost 0 bases. For the CDR3, the DNA is TGCGCCAGCAGCAACGGACAGGCCCTGAACACTGAAGCTTTCTTT. Protein: CASSNGQALNTEAFF.

The chain links TRBV19 to TRBJ2-3; 14 nucleotides line up with TRBD2. Germline V gives CDR1 LNHDA, CDR2 SQIVND (reference sequence). The CDR3 has 18 amino acids. Trimming removed 5 bases from V and 3 bases from J; junction bases left unmatched: 10. This CDR3 reads CASSSMGLAGDGTDTQYF. The CDR3 bases are TGTGCCAGTAGTTCAATGGGACTAGCGGGAGATGGTACAGATACGCAGTATTTT.

V usage is TRBV5-1 and J usage is TRBJ2-1, with 8 bases aligning to TRBD2. Losses at the gene ends were 2 bases for V and 7 bases for J; bases not matched to a gene: 8. Germline V gives CDR1 SGHRS, CDR2 YFSETQ. The CDR3 runs to 15 residues. Here the CDR3 DNA reads TGCGCCAGCAGCTTTACGGGAGGGAGTTGGAATGAGCAGTTCTTC. It codes for CASSFTGGSWNEQFF.

This clonotype has more than one count but fewer than ten. This sequence joins TRBV24-1 and TRBJ2-3; 12 bases are shared with TRBD2. This CDR3 has 17 residues. The junction had 6 bases not matched to a gene; V was cut back by 4 bases and J by 2 bases. Germline V CDR1 and CDR2: KGHDR, SFDVKD. The CDR3, as DNA: TGTGCCACCAGTGACCGGGGACTAGCGGGCTCCACAGATACGCAGTATTTT. It encodes CATSDRGLAGSTDTQYF.

On this clonotype itself: A read error may be the cause here, since a much bigger clone is one base away. The rearrangement links TRBV7-2 to TRBJ2-7; 8 bases line up with TRBD2. The CDR3 contains 14 residues. Germline V gene data show CDR1 as SGHTA and CDR2 as FQGNSA. CDR3 protein: CASSSDGGGYERYF. In nucleotides, the CDR3 is TGTGCCAGCAGCTCCGACGGGGGGGGGTACGAGCGGTACTTC.

The chain has TRBV7-9 and TRBJ2-3; no reliable D call. This CDR3 region has 15 residues. CDR1 and CDR2 from the germline V gene are SEHNR and FQNEAQ (reference sequence). V was trimmed by 1 base and J by 4 bases, leaving 12 bases between them. The CDR3 loop reads CASSLGTTSADTQYF. The CDR3 DNA reads as TGTGCCAGCAGCTTAGGAACCACCTCGGCAGATACGCAGTATTTT. Combining the CDR3 with reference TRBV7-9 and TRBJ2-3 gives the whole variable domain DTGVSQNPRHKITKRGQNVTFRCDPISEHNRLYWYRQTLGQGPEFLTYFQNEAQLEKSRLLSDRFSAERPKGSFSTLEIQRTEQGDSAMYLCASSLGTTSADTQYFGPGTRLTVL.

This chain connects TRBV12-3 or TRBV12-4 to TRBJ2-6; either TRBD1 or TRBD2 may fit D (5 bases each). The CDR3 is made up of 18 amino acids. The V end lost 2 bases, the J end lost 0 bases, and 14 bases lay between the germline ends. CDR3 in DNA: TGTGCCAGCAGTTTACCCCTCGGGGCTGGCTCTGGGGCCAACGTCCTGACTTTC. This codes for CASSLPLGAGSGANVLTF.